This T cell receptor beta chain derives from a study of PD-1 blockade in classical Hodgkin lymphoma. Overall study findings and caveats: Patients were excluded if nivolumab began under 1 year after ASCT (the autologous transplant). Before treatment, complete responders showed about the same diversity as newly diagnosed patients. Compared with healthy donors, newly diagnosed patients reportedly showed lower baseline TCR diversity.

Concerning this clone: The antigen is unknown.

Some clones are missing from TCRdb's copy, which holds only in-frame ones; the method was immunoSEQ multiplex PCR. Among roughly 61,000 clones listed, 91% were seen once. V dropped 1 base and J dropped 5 bases, with 9 bases sitting between them. Germline values: CDR1 SGHNT, CDR2 YYREEE (reference sequence). The CDR3 spans 13 residues. In every patient, relapse followed autologous stem cell transplantation, while exposure to brentuximab vedotin differed. Best response was recorded as complete response, partial response or progressive disease. This sequence was found in a human donor with classical Hodgkin lymphoma. The V gene is TRBV5-4, the J gene TRBJ1-1, with D perhaps TRBD1 (6 bases). The sample here was peripheral blood mononuclear cells (PBMCs), taken before the second cycle of nivolumab. CDR3 coding DNA: TGTGCCAGCAGCTTGAGTCAGGGGACTGAAGCTTTCTTT. This sequence encodes CASSLSQGTEAFF.